Each of the 11 T cell receptor beta chains below was sequenced from the same sample in a study of T cells in Graves' hyperthyroidism and ophthalmopathy. Regions amplified from RNA transcripts were the TCR beta CDR3 regions. HTBI primers drove first-round RT-PCR of the TCR CDR3. TCRdb reanalysed the multiplex PCR reads using MiXCR and keeps one entry per CDR3 protein. The sample has 600,000 to 750,000 distinct CDR3 sequences; approximately 15% are singletons. The sample comprised blood. These receptor sequences come from a middle-aged man with Graves' hyperthyroidism.

This clonotype was counted at least ten times. Sequence at one end of the junction differs from germline and may be a read error. The rearrangement joins TRBV20-1 to TRBJ1-6; TRBD1 matches 9 bases. Germline loops: CDR1 DFQATT, CDR2 SNEGSKA (reference sequence). CDR3 length: 15 residues. CDR3 DNA: TGCAGTGCCTGGCACGGGACAGGGTCCACGACACCCCTGCACTTT. Protein product: CSAWHGTGSTTPLHF.

This clonotype was detected ten times or more. The J gene is TRBJ1-2, the V gene TRBV5-1, with D possibly matching TRBD1 (6 bases). This CDR3 region has 13 residues. The ends were cut back, 1 base at V and 6 bases at J, with 10 bases in the middle. Per the germline V gene, CDR1 is SGHRS and CDR2 is YFSETQ. As DNA, the CDR3 is TGCGCCAGCAGCTTGCAGGGGTTCAATGGCTACACCTTC. Translating it yields CASSLQGFNGYTF.

This clonotype has a handful of counts. A much more abundant neighbour one base away suggests this may be a read error. This chain connects TRBV28 to TRBJ1-1; D is ambiguous. Germline CDR1 reads MDHEN; CDR2 reads SYDVKM. Trimming took 6 bases from V and 0 from J, leaving 8 bases between them. The CDR3 totals 13 residues. CDR3 protein: CASSQPMNTEAFF. The CDR3 DNA reads TGTGCCAGCAGCCAACCGATGAACACTGAAGCTTTCTTT.

This clonotype was detected ten times or more. CDR3 in amino acids: CASSTDRANGYTF. Written as DNA, the CDR3 is TGTGCCAGCAGTACAGACAGGGCCAATGGCTACACCTTC. J is TRBJ1-2 and V is TRBV27, with 7 bases lining up with TRBD1. Germline V gene lookup returns CDR1 MNHEY and CDR2 SMNVEV (reference sequence). This CDR3 contains 13 residues. The ends lost 5 bases at V and 6 bases at J; junction bases unmatched: 6.

Many counts were recorded for this clonotype. The chain couples TRBV12-3 or TRBV12-4 to TRBJ2-6; 10 nucleotides line up with TRBD1. The CDR3 is made up of 17 amino acids. Germline trimming cut 2 bases from V and 4 bases from J; bases unmatched to any gene: 5. Here the CDR3 reads CASSLRQGAAGANVLTF. The CDR3 coding sequence is TGTGCCAGCAGTTTACGACAGGGGGCGGCGGGGGCCAACGTCCTGACTTTC.

V is TRBV28 and J is TRBJ2-5, with TRBD1 identical over 7 bases. With 6 bases clipped from V and 7 bases from J, the junction kept 8 bases outside the gene matches. Germline V gives CDR1 MDHEN, CDR2 SYDVKM. CDR3 length: 13 residues. The CDR3 nucleotides are TGTGCCAGCAGCTTTGACAGGGCGGGGACCCAGTACTTC. Translated: CASSFDRAGTQYF.

This clonotype was detected ten times or more. The chain uses TRBV7-2 and TRBJ2-2; D gene unclear. Germline loops: CDR1 SGHTA, CDR2 FQGNSA. The CDR3 consists of 14 residues. Trimming cost V 2 bases and J 0 bases, with 4 bases left between them. Here the CDR3 DNA reads TGTGCCAGCAGCTTAAAATCGAACACCGGGGAGCTGTTTTTT. Its translation is CASSLKSNTGELFF.

This clonotype turned up a few times. This chain joins TRBV6-1 and TRBJ1-1; 10 bases are a match to TRBD1. Unmatched junction bases numbered 9, after V lost 6 bases and J lost 5 bases. The germline V gene has CDR1 MNHNS and CDR2 SASEGT. This CDR3 has 15 amino acids. The CDR3 sequence: CASRLRQGAETEAFF. CDR3 in DNA: TGTGCCAGCAGACTAAGACAGGGGGCCGAGACTGAAGCTTTCTTT.

This clonotype was counted ten times or more. The chain carries TRBV28 and TRBJ1-1; 9 bases map to TRBD1. The CDR3 has 19 amino acids. V was clipped by 2 bases and J by 1 base; unmatched bases: 14. Looked up from germline, CDR1 is MDHEN and CDR2 is SYDVKM. The CDR3 DNA follows: TGTGCCAGCAGTTTAACCGGGACAGGGAAAGGTGCCCCGAACACTGAAGCTTTCTTT. Protein sequence: CASSLTGTGKGAPNTEAFF.

In this sample, this clonotype turned up many times. This sequence joins TRBV2 and TRBJ1-3; D remains ambiguous. The V gene's germline CDR1 is SNHLY and CDR2 FYNNEI. The CDR3 contains 16 residues. V was cut by 3 bases and J by 0 bases, with 12 bases left in between. CDR3 protein: CASSDSTDSSGNTIYF. DNA of the CDR3: TGTGCCAGCAGTGATTCCACGGATAGCTCTGGAAACACCATATATTTT.

This clonotype was counted many times. The chain couples TRBV18 to TRBJ1-4; 7 positions agree with TRBD1. The ends lost 0 bases at V and 6 bases at J; junction bases unmatched: 4. Germline loops: CDR1 KGHSH, CDR2 LQKENI. The CDR3 contains 15 residues. As DNA, the CDR3 is TGTGCCAGCTCACCACCGGGACAGAAGGATGAAAAACTGTTTTTT. Protein: CASSPPGQKDEKLFF. The entire variable domain, with the rest obtained from reference TRBV18 and TRBJ1-4, is as follows: NAGVMQNPRHLVRRRGQEARLRCSPMKGHSHVYWYRQLPEEGLKFMVYLQKENIIDESGMPKERFSAEFPKEGPSILRIQQVVRGDSAAYFCASSPPGQKDEKLFFGSGTQLSVL.